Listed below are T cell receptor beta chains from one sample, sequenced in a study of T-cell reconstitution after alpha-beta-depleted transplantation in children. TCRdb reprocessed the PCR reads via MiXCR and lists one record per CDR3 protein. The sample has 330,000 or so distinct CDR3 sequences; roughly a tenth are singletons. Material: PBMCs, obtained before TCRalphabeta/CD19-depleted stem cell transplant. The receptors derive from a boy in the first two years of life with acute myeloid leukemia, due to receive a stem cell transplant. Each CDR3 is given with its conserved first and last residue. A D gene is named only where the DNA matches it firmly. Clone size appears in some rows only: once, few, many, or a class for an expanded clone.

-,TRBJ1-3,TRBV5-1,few,CASSLSPGISGNTIYF,TGCGCCAGCAGCTTGAGCCCGGGGATCTCTGGAAACACCATATATTTT
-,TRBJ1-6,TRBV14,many,CASSQGSGSPLHF,TGTGCCAGCAGCCAAGGATCGGGATCACCCCTCCACTTT
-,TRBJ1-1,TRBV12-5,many,CASGLVLGGVANTEAFF,TGTGCTAGTGGTTTGGTACTAGGAGGGGTTGCGAACACTGAAGCTTTCTTT
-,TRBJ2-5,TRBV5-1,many,CASSFGQETQYF,TGCGCCAGCAGCTTCGGCCAAGAGACCCAGTACTTC
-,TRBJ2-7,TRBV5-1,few,CASSLADSTYEQYF,TGCGCCAGCAGCTTGGCCGACAGCACCTACGAGCAGTACTTC
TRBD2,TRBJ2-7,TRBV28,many,CASSRTSGRTRFYEQYF,TGTGCCAGCAGTCGGACTAGCGGGAGGACCAGGTTCTACGAGCAGTACTTC
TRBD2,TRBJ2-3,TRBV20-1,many,CSAEGASGSGTDTQYF,TGCAGTGCAGAAGGGGCTAGCGGGAGCGGCACAGATACGCAGTATTTT
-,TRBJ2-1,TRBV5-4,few,CASRFGGYSYNEQFF,TGTGCCAGCAGATTCGGGGGCTACTCCTACAATGAGCAGTTCTTC
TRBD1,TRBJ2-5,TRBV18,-,CASSQNGQGAETQYF,TGTGCCAGCTCACAGAACGGACAGGGGGCAGAGACCCAGTACTTC
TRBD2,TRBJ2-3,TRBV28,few,CASSLSGTSGHISTDTQYF,TGTGCCAGCAGTTTGTCCGGGACTAGCGGACATATCAGCACAGATACGCAGTATTTT
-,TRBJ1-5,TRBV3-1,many,CASSQDPSRGQPQHF,TGTGCCAGCAGCCAAGATCCGTCACGAGGTCAGCCCCAGCATTTT
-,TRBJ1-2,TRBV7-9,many,CASSLEALGGSYTF,TGTGCCAGCAGCTTAGAAGCTCTGGGGGGGAGCTACACCTTC
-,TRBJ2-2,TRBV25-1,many,CASSDRRYTGELFF,TGTGCCAGCAGTGACAGGAGGTACACCGGGGAGCTGTTTTTT
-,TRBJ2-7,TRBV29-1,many,CSVGGERAFPYEQYF,TGCAGCGTTGGTGGTGAAAGGGCGTTCCCTTACGAGCAGTACTTC
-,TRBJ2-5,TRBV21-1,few,CASSKSGQGIQETQYF,TGTGCCAGCAGCAAGTCGGGACAGGGGATCCAAGAGACCCAGTACTTC
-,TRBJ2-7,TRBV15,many,CATSRGGVTAYEQYF,TGTGCCACCAGCAGAGGAGGGGTTACGGCCTACGAGCAGTACTTC
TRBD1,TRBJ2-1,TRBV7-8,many,CASSSFGQGPYNEQFF,TGTGCCAGCAGCTCTTTCGGACAGGGACCCTACAATGAGCAGTTCTTC
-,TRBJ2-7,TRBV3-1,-,CASSPWGSRLGGEQYF,TGTGCCAGCAGCCCCTGGGGGAGTCGGCTGGGAGGCGAGCAGTACTTC
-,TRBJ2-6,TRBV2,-,CASSVQVNSGANVLTF,TGTGCCAGCAGTGTCCAGGTTAACTCTGGGGCCAACGTCCTGACTTTC
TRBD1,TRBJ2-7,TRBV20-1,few,CSARVRGLTYEQYF,TGCAGTGCTAGAGTCAGGGGGCTCACCTACGAGCAGTACTTC
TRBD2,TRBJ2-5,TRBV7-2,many,CASSLSGGARETQYF,TGTGCCAGCAGCCTTAGCGGGGGGGCCCGAGAGACCCAGTACTTC
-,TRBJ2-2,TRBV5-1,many,CASSLDRVNTGELFF,TGCGCCAGCAGCTTGGACAGGGTGAACACCGGGGAGCTGTTTTTT
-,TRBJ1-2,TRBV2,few,CASSEGGRGGYTF,TGTGCCAGCAGTGAAGGAGGGCGGGGGGGCTACACCTTC
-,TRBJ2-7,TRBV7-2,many,CASSSGQGGSTYEQYF,TGTGCCAGCAGCTCCGGACAGGGAGGGAGTACCTACGAGCAGTACTTC
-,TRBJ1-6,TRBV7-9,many,CASSRPGYNSPLHF,TGTGCCAGCAGCCGACCAGGGTACAATTCACCCCTCCACTTT
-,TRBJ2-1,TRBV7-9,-,CASSLLGQGYNEQFF,TGTGCCAGCAGCTTATTGGGGCAGGGGTACAATGAGCAGTTCTTC
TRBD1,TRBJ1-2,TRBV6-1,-,CASSRDRGEHGYTF,TGTGCCAGCAGCCGGGACAGGGGGGAGCATGGCTACACCTTC
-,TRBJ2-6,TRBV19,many,CASSTRNPLRPRSGANVLTF,TGTGCCAGTAGTACCAGGAACCCGCTCCGCCCGCGCTCTGGGGCCAACGTCCTGACTTTC
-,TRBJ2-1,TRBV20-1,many,CSAREAWRGFF,TGCAGTGCTAGAGAAGCTTGGCGTGGGTTCTTC
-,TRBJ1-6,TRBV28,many,CASSLISLGADYNSPLHF,TGTGCCAGCAGTTTAATTTCTTTGGGAGCCGACTATAATTCACCCCTCCACTTT
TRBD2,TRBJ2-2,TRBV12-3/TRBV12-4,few,CASSQGLANGELFF,TGTGCCAGCAGCCAGGGACTAGCCAACGGGGAGCTGTTTTTT
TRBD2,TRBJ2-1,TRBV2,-,CTSRRTGITSGRAPEQFF,TGTACCAGCAGACGAACGGGGATTACTAGCGGGAGGGCCCCTGAGCAGTTCTTC
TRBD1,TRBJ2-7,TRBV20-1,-,CSAGTGSPYEQYF,TGCAGTGCTGGGACAGGTTCCCCCTACGAGCAGTACTTC
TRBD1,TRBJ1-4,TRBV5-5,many,CASSWGLWTGERNEKLFF,TGTGCCAGCAGCTGGGGGCTCTGGACAGGGGAAAGGAATGAAAAACTGTTTTTT
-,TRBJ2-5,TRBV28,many,CASSSETGETQYF,TGTGCCAGCAGTTCCGAAACGGGGGAGACCCAGTACTTC
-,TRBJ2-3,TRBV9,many,CASSVGSGGITDTQYF,TGTGCCAGCAGCGTAGGCAGCGGCGGCATCACAGATACGCAGTATTTT
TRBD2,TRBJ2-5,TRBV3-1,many,CASSHDGTSAIQETQYF,TGTGCCAGCAGCCACGATGGGACTAGCGCTATCCAAGAGACCCAGTACTTC
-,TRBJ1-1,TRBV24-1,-,CATSEDTYPEAFF,TGTGCCACCAGTGAAGACACCTACCCTGAAGCTTTCTTT
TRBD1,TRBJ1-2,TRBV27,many,CASSLGTGSGYTF,TGTGCCAGCAGTTTAGGGACAGGGTCTGGCTACACCTTC
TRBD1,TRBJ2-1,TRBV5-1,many,CASSFGQGGNEQFF,TGCGCCAGCAGCTTCGGACAGGGTGGGAATGAGCAGTTCTTC